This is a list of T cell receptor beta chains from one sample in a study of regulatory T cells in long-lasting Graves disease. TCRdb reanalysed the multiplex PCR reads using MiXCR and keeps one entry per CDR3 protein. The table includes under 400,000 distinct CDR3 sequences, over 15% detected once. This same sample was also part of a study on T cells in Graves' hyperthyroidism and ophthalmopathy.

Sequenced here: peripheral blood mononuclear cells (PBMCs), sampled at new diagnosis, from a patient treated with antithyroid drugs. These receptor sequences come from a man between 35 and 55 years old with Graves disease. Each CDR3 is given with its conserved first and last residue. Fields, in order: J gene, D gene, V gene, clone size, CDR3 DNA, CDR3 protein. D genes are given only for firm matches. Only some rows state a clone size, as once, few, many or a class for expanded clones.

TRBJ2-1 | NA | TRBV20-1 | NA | TGCAGTGGGGAACTCTGGGGCAGAACGATCTCCTACAATGAGCAGTTCTTC | CSGELWGRTISYNEQFF
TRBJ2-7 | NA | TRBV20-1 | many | TGCAGTGCTAGGGACGGGACACTCGAGCAGTACTTC | CSARDGTLEQYF
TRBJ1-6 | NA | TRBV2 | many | TGTGCCAGCAGTGACGGCTCCTATAATTCACCCCTCCACTTT | CASSDGSYNSPLHF
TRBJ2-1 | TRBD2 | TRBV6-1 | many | TGTGCCAGCAGCCCCGGAACTAGCGGCCAGTATGGGCAGTTCTTC | CASSPGTSGQYGQFF
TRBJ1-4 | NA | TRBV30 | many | TGTGCCTGGAGTATGATGCCTAATGAAAAACTGTTTTTT | CAWSMMPNEKLFF
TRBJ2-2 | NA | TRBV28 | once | TGTGCCAGCAGTCCCCGGGACGGCGCGAACACCGGGGAGCTGTTTTTT | CASSPRDGANTGELFF
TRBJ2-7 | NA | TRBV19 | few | TGTGCCAGTAGTACTACGGACGGGACCCCATCGCCTTACGAGCAGTACTTC | CASSTTDGTPSPYEQYF
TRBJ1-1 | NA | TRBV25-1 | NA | TGTGCCAGCAGTGTCGGGGGCCCCCTACCAGCTTTCTTT | CASSVGGPLPAFF
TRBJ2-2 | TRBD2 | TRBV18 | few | TGTGCCAGCTCACCACCGGGACTACCGAACACCGGGGAGCTGTTTTTT | CASSPPGLPNTGELFF
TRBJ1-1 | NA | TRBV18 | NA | TGTGCCAGCTCACCTTCCCGGGGCAGCGGTGAAGCTTTCTTT | CASSPSRGSGEAFF
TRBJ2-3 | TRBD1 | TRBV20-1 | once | TGCAGTGCTAGGCCCTGGGACAGGGGGCCCCCAGATACGCAGTATTTT | CSARPWDRGPPDTQYF
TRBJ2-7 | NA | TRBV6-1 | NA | TGTGCCAGCACCCAGTCCTACGAGCAGTACTTC | CASTQSYEQYF
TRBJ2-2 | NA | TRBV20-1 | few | TGCAGTGCTAGAGAGCCGGGACACGGAACCGGGGAGCTGTTTTTT | CSAREPGHGTGELFF
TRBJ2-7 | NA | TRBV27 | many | TGTGCCAGCAGTCCCTTAGGGCAAGGGACGGACGAGCAGTACTTC | CASSPLGQGTDEQYF
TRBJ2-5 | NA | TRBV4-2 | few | TGTGCCAGCAGCCGAACTAGCCGGGATCGGGAGACCCAGTACTTC | CASSRTSRDRETQYF
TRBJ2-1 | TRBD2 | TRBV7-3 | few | TGTGCCAGCAGCTTCACTAGCGGGGCCTACAATGAGCAGTTCTTC | CASSFTSGAYNEQFF
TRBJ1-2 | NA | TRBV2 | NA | NA | CASRRQDGEQYFGPDYGYTF
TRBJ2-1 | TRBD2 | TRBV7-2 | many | TGTGCCAGCAGCTTAGTTAATAGCGGGGGGGCCTTCGGGCAGTTCTTC | CASSLVNSGGAFGQFF
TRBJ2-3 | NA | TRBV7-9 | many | TGTGCCAGCAGCCTCCCGATGGGGAACACAGATACGCAGTATTTT | CASSLPMGNTDTQYF
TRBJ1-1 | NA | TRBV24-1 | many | TGTGCCACCAGTGATTTGCCCGGAAACATGAACACTGAAGCTTTCTTT | CATSDLPGNMNTEAFF
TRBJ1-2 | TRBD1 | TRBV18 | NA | TGTGCCAGCTCACCACCGGGGGACAGGATCTATGGCTACACCTTC | CASSPPGDRIYGYTF
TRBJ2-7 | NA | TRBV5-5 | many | TGTGCCAGCAGCATATGGACTGGGGAGTACGAGCAGTACTTC | CASSIWTGEYEQYF
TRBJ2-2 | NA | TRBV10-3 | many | TGTGCCATCAGGGGAACGAACGGGGAGCTGTTTTTT | CAIRGTNGELFF
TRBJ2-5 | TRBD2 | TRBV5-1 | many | TGCGCCAGCAGCCCGGGACTAGCGATGGAGACCCAGTACTTC | CASSPGLAMETQYF
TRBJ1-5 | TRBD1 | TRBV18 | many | TGTGCCAGCTCACCACCTGGGACAGGCCCCGCAACCCAGCATTTT | CASSPPGTGPATQHF
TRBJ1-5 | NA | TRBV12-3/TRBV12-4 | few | TGTGCCAGCAGTTTAGGGGTTGGGAATCAGCCCCAGCATTTT | CASSLGVGNQPQHF
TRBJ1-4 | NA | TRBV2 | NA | TGTGCCAGCAGTGACTACTTGAAGGACAGAGGCCGACGGGGAGAAAAACTGTTTTTT | CASSDYLKDRGRRGEKLFF
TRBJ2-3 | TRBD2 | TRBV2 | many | TGTGCCAGCACGTTTAGCGGGGGGGCTACAGATACGCAGTATTTT | CASTFSGGATDTQYF
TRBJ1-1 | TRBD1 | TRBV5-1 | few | TGCGCCAGCAGGAAGACAGGGGGACGGAACACTGAAGCTTTCTTT | CASRKTGGRNTEAFF
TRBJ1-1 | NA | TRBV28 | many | TGTGCCAGCAGAAGTCACAGAGATGTTAATCGTAACACTGAAGCTTTCTTT | CASRSHRDVNRNTEAFF
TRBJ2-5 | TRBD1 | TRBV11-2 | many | TGTGCCAGCAGCCCGGGACAGGGGGCAGGAGAGACCCAGTACTTC | CASSPGQGAGETQYF
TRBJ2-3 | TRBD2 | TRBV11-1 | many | TGTGCCAGCACCTGGCGGGGGGGTAGCACAGATACGCAGTATTTT | CASTWRGGSTDTQYF
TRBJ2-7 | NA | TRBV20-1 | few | TGCAGTGCATCACAGACCGGGTTTCGGTACGAGCAGTACTTC | CSASQTGFRYEQYF
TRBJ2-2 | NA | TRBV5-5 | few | TGTGCCTCCCAATTTTCAGGGAACAAGGGCGGGGAGCTGTTTTTT | CASQFSGNKGGELFF
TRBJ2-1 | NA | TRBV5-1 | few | TGCGCCAGCAGCCCCGGGGGAGCGGGTTCCTACAATGAGCAGTTCTTC | CASSPGGAGSYNEQFF
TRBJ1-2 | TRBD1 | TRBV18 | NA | TGTGCCAGCTCACCAAGTGGCAGGGGGTATGCTAACTATGGCTACACCTTC | CASSPSGRGYANYGYTF
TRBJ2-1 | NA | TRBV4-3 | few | TGCGCCAGCAGCTCACCCCTCAATGAGCAGTTCTTC | CASSSPLNEQFF
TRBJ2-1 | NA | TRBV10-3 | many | TGTGCCAGTATCGGGGCTGCGGGGAATGAGCAGTTCTTC | CASIGAAGNEQFF
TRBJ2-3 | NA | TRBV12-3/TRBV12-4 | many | TGTGCCTCCCCCCCTTGGCTGGGGGCGGACACAGATACGCAGTATTTT | CASPPWLGADTDTQYF
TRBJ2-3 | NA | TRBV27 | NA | TGTGCCAGCAGTTTAAACGGGGCCGCAGATACGCAGTATTTT | CASSLNGAADTQYF
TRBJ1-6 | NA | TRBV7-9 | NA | TGTGCCAGCAGCTTTTGGGGAGGGGCTAATTCACCCCTCCACTTT | CASSFWGGANSPLHF
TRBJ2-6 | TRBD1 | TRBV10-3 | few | TGTGCCATCTTCGGACAGGGGGCAGGTGGGGCCAACGTCCTGACTTTC | CAIFGQGAGGANVLTF
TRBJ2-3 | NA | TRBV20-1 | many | TGCAGTGCTGGAGTGTCGGGGAGCACAGATACGCAGTATTTT | CSAGVSGSTDTQYF
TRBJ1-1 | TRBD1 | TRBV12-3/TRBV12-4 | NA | TGTGCCAGCAGCCCAGGACAGGCCCCGTGGGACACTGAAGCTTTCTTT | CASSPGQAPWDTEAFF
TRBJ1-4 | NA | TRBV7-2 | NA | TGTGCCAGCAGCTTCGGGGGGCGGGCAACTAATGAAAAACTGTTTTTT | CASSFGGRATNEKLFF
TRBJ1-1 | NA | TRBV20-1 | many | TGCAGTGCCCAGTTAGACATCACTGAAGCTTTCTTT | CSAQLDITEAFF
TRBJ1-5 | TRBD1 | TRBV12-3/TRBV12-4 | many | TGTGCCAGTCGGACAGGGGGCGATCAGCCCCAGCATTTT | CASRTGGDQPQHF
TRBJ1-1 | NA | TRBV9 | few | TGTGCCAGCAGCGTAGGAGTGGGGGGCGCGGGGAACACCGAAGCTTTCTTT | CASSVGVGGAGNTEAFF